This is a list of T cell receptor beta chains from one sample in a study of blood T cells in healthy people across ages. Each CDR3 protein is one row after TCRdb ran MiXCR on the 5' RACE reads. The sample records 890,000 or so distinct CDR3 sequences, about 62% being singletons. The material sequenced was blood. Receptor source: a young man in good health. CDR3s include the opening cysteine and the closing phenylalanine or tryptophan. Each record gives: V gene, J gene, clone size, D gene, CDR3 protein, CDR3 DNA. D genes are given only for firm matches. Clone size is shown for a subset of rows, as once, few, many or a class of expanded clone.

v_gene: TRBV9
j_gene: TRBJ2-1
abundance: -
d_gene: TRBD2
CDR3aa: CASSVDSSGGYNEQFF
CDR3nt: TGTGCCAGCAGCGTCGACTCTAGCGGGGGGTACAATGAGCAGTTCTTC

v_gene: TRBV4-3
j_gene: TRBJ1-5
abundance: -
d_gene: -
CDR3aa: CASSQDQFSQPQHF
CDR3nt: TGCGCCAGCAGCCAAGATCAGTTCTCTCAGCCCCAGCATTTT

v_gene: TRBV5-1
j_gene: TRBJ2-7
abundance: few
d_gene: -
CDR3aa: CASSLGASGPPYEQYF
CDR3nt: TGCGCCAGCAGCTTGGGGGCGTCAGGGCCTCCCTACGAGCAGTACTTC

v_gene: TRBV20-1
j_gene: TRBJ2-6
abundance: -
d_gene: -
CDR3aa: CSAIDSVGANVLTF
CDR3nt: TGCAGTGCTATCGACAGTGTCGGGGCCAACGTCCTGACTTTC

v_gene: TRBV20-1
j_gene: TRBJ2-1
abundance: once
d_gene: -
CDR3aa: CSAPSRGSNEQFF
CDR3nt: TGCAGTGCACCCAGCAGGGGTTCCAATGAGCAGTTCTTC

v_gene: TRBV12-3/TRBV12-4
j_gene: TRBJ2-3
abundance: few
d_gene: -
CDR3aa: CASRPPGLIDTQYF
CDR3nt: TGTGCCAGCAGACCCCCGGGGCTGATAGATACGCAGTATTTT

v_gene: TRBV20-1
j_gene: TRBJ2-7
abundance: -
d_gene: TRBD1
CDR3aa: CSAPPQGRYEQYF
CDR3nt: TGCAGTGCTCCTCCACAGGGGCGGTACGAGCAGTACTTC

v_gene: TRBV28
j_gene: TRBJ2-1
abundance: -
d_gene: -
CDR3aa: CASSWIAYNEQFF
CDR3nt: TGTGCCAGCAGTTGGATAGCCTACAATGAGCAGTTCTTC

v_gene: TRBV7-8
j_gene: TRBJ1-5
abundance: few
d_gene: -
CDR3aa: CASSWEYGNQPQHF
CDR3nt: TGTGCCAGCAGCTGGGAGTACGGCAATCAGCCCCAGCATTTT

v_gene: TRBV5-1
j_gene: TRBJ2-7
abundance: -
d_gene: TRBD2
CDR3aa: CASSGTSGGHEQYF
CDR3nt: TGCGCCAGCAGCGGGACTAGCGGGGGGCACGAGCAGTACTTC

v_gene: TRBV6-5
j_gene: TRBJ2-5
abundance: -
d_gene: TRBD2
CDR3aa: CASSYPSTGLAGHQETQYF
CDR3nt: TGTGCCAGCAGTTACCCAAGTACGGGACTAGCGGGACACCAAGAGACCCAGTACTTC

v_gene: TRBV4-3
j_gene: TRBJ2-1
abundance: -
d_gene: TRBD2
CDR3aa: CASSQAGVTSGGHEQFF
CDR3nt: TGCGCCAGCAGCCAGGCGGGAGTTACTAGCGGGGGGCATGAGCAGTTCTTC